A selection of T cell receptor beta chains follows, all from one sample in a study of blood T cell repertoires in COVID-19. Sequencing used immunoSEQ multiplex PCR; TCRdb keeps in-frame clones, though not all of them. Counted here are about 190,000 clones, around nine tenths occurring once; the ten biggest clones make up around 5.9%. The sequenced sample consisted of peripheral blood. These receptors originate from a woman aged 40-49 years who had recovered from COVID-19. Both conserved end residues are part of each CDR3. A D gene is named only where the DNA matches it firmly. The listing skips clone size in some rows; elsewhere it reads once, few, many or a size class.

cdr3_aa cdr3_nt j_call v_call d_call clone_size
CASSTRAGNQPQHF TGTGCCAGCAGTACTCGGGCGGGGAATCAGCCCCAGCATTTT TRBJ1-5 TRBV28 . few
CSARDLAGPWF TGCAGTGCTAGAGATTTGGCAGGGCCTTGGTTT TRBJ1-2 TRBV20-1 . .
CATSPPYSNQPQHF TGTGCCACCAGTCCTCCTTATAGCAATCAGCCCCAGCATTTT TRBJ1-5 TRBV24-1 . .
CAWSPGGAPTEAFF TGTGCCTGGAGTCCAGGGGGCGCCCCCACTGAAGCTTTCTTT TRBJ1-1 TRBV30 TRBD1 .
CASSLETQETQYF TGTGCCAGCAGTTTAGAGACACAAGAGACCCAGTACTTC TRBJ2-5 TRBV12-3/TRBV12-4 . .
CASSFSGESEAFF TGTGCCAGCAGTTTTTCGGGGGAAAGTGAAGCTTTCTTT TRBJ1-1 TRBV12-3/TRBV12-4 . .
CASPRDRGYEQYF TGTGCCAGCCCCCGCGACAGGGGCTACGAGCAGTACTTC TRBJ2-7 TRBV5-8 TRBD1 .
CASTHPGGQYNEQFF TGTGCCAGTACCCATCCGGGAGGGCAGTACAATGAGCAGTTCTTC TRBJ2-1 TRBV19 TRBD2 .
CASSTPGLAGAGELFF TGTGCCAGCAGCACCCCGGGACTAGCGGGAGCCGGGGAGCTGTTTTTT TRBJ2-2 TRBV5-4 TRBD2 .
CASSLPLAGGSTDTQYF TGCGCCAGCAGCTTGCCGCTAGCGGGAGGGTCTACAGATACGCAGTATTTT TRBJ2-3 TRBV5-1 TRBD2 .
CASSPRGQGDKMNTEAFF TGTGCCAGCAGCCCCCGGGGACAGGGGGATAAGATGAACACTGAAGCTTTCTTT TRBJ1-1 TRBV7-8 TRBD1 .
CASSLKQGYEQYF TGCGCCAGCAGCTTGAAACAGGGCTACGAGCAGTACTTC TRBJ2-7 TRBV5-1 . .
CASSLFPPSMGNTGELFF TGTGCCAGCAGTTTATTTCCACCTAGCATGGGGAACACCGGGGAGCTGTTTTTT TRBJ2-2 TRBV27 . .
CASSDGTTDQPQHF TGTGCCAGCAGTGACGGGACAACAGATCAGCCCCAGCATTTT TRBJ1-5 TRBV25-1 . .
CASKQGNYGYTF TGTGCCAGCAAACAGGGAAATTATGGCTACACCTTC TRBJ1-2 TRBV6-5 . .
CASSDSPNQPQHF TGTGCCAGCAGTGACAGCCCTAATCAGCCCCAGCATTTT TRBJ1-5 TRBV27 . .
CASSAGKPIYNEQFF TGTGCCAGCAGCGCCGGGAAACCTATCTACAATGAGCAGTTCTTC TRBJ2-1 TRBV6-5 . .
CASSQEGLAVGELFF TGCGCCAGCAGCCAAGAGGGACTAGCGGTCGGGGAGCTGTTTTTT TRBJ2-2 TRBV4-1 TRBD2 .
CASSPAGVRTDTQYF TGTGCCAGCAGCCCAGCGGGAGTTCGTACAGATACGCAGTATTTT TRBJ2-3 TRBV3-1/TRBV3-2 TRBD2 .
CASSLDYGRGLGSTYEQYF TGTGCCAGCAGCTTGGATTACGGGCGTGGACTAGGTTCCACCTACGAGCAGTACTTC TRBJ2-7 TRBV5-6 TRBD2 .
CATSRAKTGSGNTIYF TGTGCCACCAGCAGAGCGAAGACAGGATCCGGAAACACCATATATTTT TRBJ1-3 TRBV15 . .
CASSQRGLAGGPFSGANVLTF TGTGCCAGTAGCCAACGTGGACTAGCGGGCGGCCCATTCTCTGGGGCCAACGTCCTGACTTTC TRBJ2-6 TRBV19 TRBD2 .
CASSFLRDRGTEAFF TGTGCCAGCAGCTTTCTCCGGGACAGGGGCACTGAAGCTTTCTTT TRBJ1-1 TRBV7-9 TRBD1 .
CSVGSAPGETQYF TGCAGCGTTGGAAGTGCTCCAGGGGAGACCCAGTACTTC TRBJ2-5 TRBV29-1 . .
CASSWLTWGTSTDTQYF TGTGCCAGCAGCTGGCTTACGTGGGGGACTAGCACAGATACGCAGTATTTT TRBJ2-3 TRBV7-2 . .
CASSQESLGANSPLHF TGCGCCAGCAGCCAAGAAAGTTTAGGGGCGAATTCACCCCTCCACTTT TRBJ1-6 TRBV4-1 . .
CASSTREGDPNTEAFF TGTGCCAGTAGTACCCGGGAGGGGGACCCGAACACTGAAGCTTTCTTT TRBJ1-1 TRBV19 . .
CASSPPQGQSTYEQYF TGTGCCAGCTCACCACCACAGGGGCAGAGTACCTACGAGCAGTACTTC TRBJ2-7 TRBV18 TRBD1 once
CASSLEPTGTYEQYF TGCGCCAGCAGCTTGGAACCCACAGGAACCTACGAGCAGTACTTC TRBJ2-7 TRBV5-1 . .
CASSEFREVLTHGYGYTF TGTGCCAGCAGTGAGTTTAGGGAGGTCCTAACTCACGGGTATGGCTACACCTTC TRBJ1-2 TRBV6-1 . .
CASSSDSLSSYTF TGCGCCAGCAGCTCGGACTCGTTATCGAGCTACACCTTC TRBJ1-2 TRBV5-1 . .
CASSHTPGLQETQYF TGCGCCAGCAGCCACACCCCAGGACTCCAAGAGACCCAGTACTTC TRBJ2-5 TRBV5-1 . .
CASRDFSSTDTQYF TGTGCCAGCAGGGACTTCTCTAGCACAGATACGCAGTATTTT TRBJ2-3 TRBV2 . .
CASSVEGTIYEQYF TGTGCCAGCAGCGTAGAAGGGACAATTTACGAGCAGTACTTC TRBJ2-7 TRBV9 . .
CASSYGGQAYEQYF TGTGCCAGCAGTTACGGAGGACAGGCCTACGAGCAGTACTTC TRBJ2-7 TRBV6-5 TRBD1 .
CASARSDPKGALNEKLFF TGTGCCAGCGCAAGATCTGACCCAAAGGGGGCCCTTAATGAAAAACTGTTTTTT TRBJ1-4 TRBV14 TRBD1 .
CASSLQGGSYEQYF TGTGCCAGCAGCTTACAGGGCGGATCCTACGAGCAGTACTTC TRBJ2-7 TRBV11-2 . once
CASSSYQGGVGTDTQYF TGTGCCAGCAGCTCCTACCAGGGGGGAGTCGGCACAGATACGCAGTATTTT TRBJ2-3 TRBV13 . .
CASTSGGSSYNEQFF TGTGCCAGTACGTCCGGCGGGAGTTCCTACAATGAGCAGTTCTTC TRBJ2-1 TRBV19 TRBD2 .
CASSSPTSGISKEQYF TGTGCCAGCAGTTCCCCTACTAGCGGGATTAGCAAAGAGCAGTACTTC TRBJ2-7 TRBV28 TRBD2 few
CASSPGTSEFYEQYF TGTGCCAGCAGCCCCGGGACTAGCGAGTTCTACGAGCAGTACTTC TRBJ2-7 TRBV11-2 TRBD2 .
CASSLQGNYGYTF TGCGCCAGCAGTTTACAGGGGAACTATGGCTACACCTTC TRBJ1-2 TRBV5-1 TRBD1 .
CASSLTNIQYF TGTGCCAGTAGCCTTACTAACATTCAGTACTTC TRBJ2-4 TRBV19 . once
CASSLGPGGNSPLHF TGTGCCAGCAGTTTAGGTCCGGGGGGGAATTCACCCCTCCACTTT TRBJ1-6 TRBV28 . few
CASSQSGGLETQYF TGTGCCAGCAGCCAATCGGGGGGATTGGAGACCCAGTACTTC TRBJ2-5 TRBV3-1/TRBV3-2 TRBD2 .
CASSLDSNQETQYF TGTGCCAGCAGCTTAGACAGCAACCAAGAGACCCAGTACTTC TRBJ2-5 TRBV7-3 . .
CASSDGTGGLYGYTF TGTGCCAGCAGCGATGGGACAGGGGGCCTATATGGCTACACCTTC TRBJ1-2 TRBV9 TRBD1 .
CASSQTTGGILYGYTF TGCGCCAGCAGCCAGACGACAGGGGGCATATTGTATGGCTACACCTTC TRBJ1-2 TRBV5-1 TRBD1 .
CSVEAVFGGANPNYGYTF TGCAGCGTTGAAGCCGTGTTTGGGGGGGCGAACCCTAACTATGGCTACACCTTC TRBJ1-2 TRBV29-1 . .
CASSPTGLGARETQYF TGTGCCAGCTCACCAACGGGACTAGGGGCACGAGAGACCCAGTACTTC TRBJ2-5 TRBV18 TRBD2 once
CSVVGLAGAYNEQFF TGCAGCGTTGTAGGACTAGCGGGAGCCTACAATGAGCAGTTCTTC TRBJ2-1 TRBV29-1 TRBD2 .
CASSYEGAPPGNTIYF TGTGCCAGCAGTTACGAGGGGGCGCCTCCTGGAAACACCATATATTTT TRBJ1-3 TRBV6-6 TRBD1 .
CASSPRGGSNTEAFF TGTGCCAGCAGCCCCCGGGGGGGGAGCAACACTGAAGCTTTCTTT TRBJ1-1 TRBV9 . .